The 8 T cell receptor beta chains below come from one sample, sequenced in a study of cytomegalovirus exposure and HLA in healthy donors. Primers for the PCR totalled 60 Vbeta and 13 Jbeta. Produced via immunoSEQ multiplex PCR; TCRdb's table is partial and in-frame only. The repertoire holds fewer than 120,000 clones, with approximately 83% as singletons. Sequenced sample: PBMCs. The receptor source for this set is a man between 40 and 49 years old in good health and CMV-seronegative.

The chain couples TRBV2 to TRBJ1-1; D not resolved. Germline CDR1 and CDR2: SNHLY and FYNNEI. The CDR3 extends over 11 amino acids. V lost 7 bases and J 2 bases, leaving 5 bases between the germline ends. The CDR3 DNA is TGTGCCAGCACGGTCAACACTGAAGCTTTCTTT. Translated, it gives CASTVNTEAFF.

The CDR3 region is CSALRTGVNEKLFF. CDR3 DNA: TGCAGCGCTTTACGGACAGGGGTAAATGAAAAACTGTTTTTT. The rearrangement uses TRBV29-1 and TRBJ1-4, with 9 bases identical to TRBD1. The germline V gene has CDR1 SQVTM and CDR2 ANQGSEA. The CDR3 length is 14 residues. J lost 5 bases, V lost 7 bases, and 8 bases had no gene match. The full variable domain, with the rest looked up from reference TRBV29-1 and TRBJ1-4, is SAVISQKPSRDICQRGTSLTIQCQVDSQVTMMFWYRQQPGQSLTLIATANQGSEATYESGFVIDKFPISRPNLTFSTLTVSNMSPEDSSIYLCSALRTGVNEKLFFGSGTQLSVL.

The chain links TRBV2 to TRBJ1-2, with D tentatively TRBD1 (6 bases). CDR3 length: 13 amino acids. Germline assignment: CDR1 SNHLY and CDR2 FYNNEI. Trimming cost V 3 bases and J 8 bases, with 13 bases left between them. The CDR3, as DNA: TGTGCCAGCAGTGATCGGCAGGGGTCAGGCTACACCTTC. It yields the protein CASSDRQGSGYTF.

The chain combines TRBV30 with TRBJ1-2; the D gene is possibly TRBD1 (6 bases). Germline loops: CDR1 GTSNPN, CDR2 SVGIG (reference sequence). The CDR3 is 12 residues long. V was clipped by 3 bases and J by 3 bases, with 8 bases between them. In DNA, the CDR3 is TGTGCCTGGAGGTGGACAGACTATGGCTACACCTTC. Its translation is CAWRWTDYGYTF.

The chain uses TRBV19 and TRBJ1-5, with D possibly matching TRBD1 (6 bases). CDR1 is LNHDA, CDR2 SQIVND, per germline (reference sequence). CDR3 length equals 17 residues. With 3 bases removed from V and 4 bases from J, the gap between germline ends came to 19 bases. The CDR3 coding sequence is TGTGCCAGTAGTATGATACAGGGTATGGTTGGGAATCAGCCCCAGCATTTT. Protein product: CASSMIQGMVGNQPQHF.

V gene TRBV7-9 combines with J gene TRBJ1-1; TRBD1 aligns across 7 bases. This CDR3 is 15 amino acids long. V was clipped by 2 bases and J by 5 bases; unmatched bases: 8. Germline CDR1 and CDR2: SEHNR and FQNEAQ (reference sequence). In DNA, the CDR3 is TGTGCCAGCAGCTTATCGTGGAGGGGGCAAACTGAAGCTTTCTTT. This translates into CASSLSWRGQTEAFF. Full variable domain (outside the CDR3, taken from reference TRBV7-9 and TRBJ1-1): DTGVSQNPRHKITKRGQNVTFRCDPISEHNRLYWYRQTLGQGPEFLTYFQNEAQLEKSRLLSDRFSAERPKGSFSTLEIQRTEQGDSAMYLCASSLSWRGQTEAFFGQGTRLTVV.

This sequence joins TRBV7-9 and TRBJ1-6, with D tentatively TRBD1 (5 bases). Germline CDR1 and CDR2: SEHNR and FQNEAQ (reference sequence). The CDR3 runs to 13 residues. The V end lost 5 bases, the J end lost 10 bases, and 12 bases lay between the germline ends. The CDR3 loop is CASSTGGNSPLHF. Written as DNA, the CDR3 is TGTGCCAGCAGCACGGGGGGGAACTCACCCCTCCACTTT.

This clone was detected a few times. V gene TRBV20-1 combines with J gene TRBJ1-1; no clear D. This CDR3 region has 10 residues. Trimming left V 3 bases short and J 5 bases short, with 4 bases between. CDR1 is DFQATT, CDR2 SNEGSKA, per germline (reference sequence). The CDR3 loop is CSARSTEAFF. In nucleotides, the CDR3 is TGCAGTGCTAGGTCGACTGAAGCTTTCTTT.